These 31 T cell receptor beta chains share one sample of origin, sequenced in a study of blood T cell repertoires in COVID-19. Clones were sequenced by immunoSEQ multiplex PCR, and TCRdb holds only the in-frame ones, with some missing. The data hold about 280,000 clones, with around 90% observed a single time. The sequencing sample was made of peripheral blood. These receptor sequences come from a man aged 18 to 35 with active or convalescent COVID-19.

This clone has more than one count but fewer than ten. J is TRBJ2-3 and V is TRBV10-2; 12 nucleotides agree with TRBD2. This CDR3 comprises 16 residues. Unmatched junction bases numbered 6, after V lost 7 bases and J lost 1 base. CDR1 is WSHSY, CDR2 SAAADI, per germline. The CDR3 loop reads CASMLAGGRRTDTQYF. The CDR3 nucleotides read TGCGCCAGCATGCTAGCGGGGGGGCGTCGCACAGATACGCAGTATTTT.

J is TRBJ1-2 and V is TRBV29-1; no reliable D call. Trimming removed 3 bases from V and 0 bases from J, with 5 bases in between. Germline CDR1 reads SQVTM; CDR2 reads ANQGSEA. The CDR3 length is 12 residues. CDR3 sequence: CSVETPNYGYTF. The DNA of the CDR3 is TGCAGCGTTGAGACACCTAACTATGGCTACACCTTC. The full variable domain, rest sourced from reference TRBV29-1 and TRBJ1-2, is SAVISQKPSRDICQRGTSLTIQCQVDSQVTMMFWYRQQPGQSLTLIATANQGSEATYESGFVIDKFPISRPNLTFSTLTVSNMSPEDSSIYLCSVETPNYGYTFGSGTRLTVV.

The rearrangement links TRBV2 to TRBJ2-1; D is undetermined. The CDR3 runs to 14 residues. The V gene's germline CDR1 is SNHLY and CDR2 FYNNEI. V lost 6 bases to trimming and J lost 4 bases, with 13 bases between them. The CDR3 DNA reads as TGTGCCAGCAGGGGCTATAACCTATACAATGAGCAGTTCTTC. Protein: CASRGYNLYNEQFF.

This clone occurred a few times. The chain recombines TRBV2 with TRBJ1-1; D perhaps matches TRBD1 (5 bases). The CDR3 totals 14 residues. Trimming left V 3 bases short and J 0 bases short, with 8 bases between. Looked up from germline, CDR1 is SNHLY and CDR2 is FYNNEI. Here the CDR3 reads CASSEGRVNTEAFF. The CDR3 DNA is TGTGCCAGCAGTGAGGGGCGTGTGAACACTGAAGCTTTCTTT.

V is TRBV3-1 (or the pseudogene TRBV3-2) and J is TRBJ1-4; D not certain. The germline V gene encodes CDR1 LGHDT and CDR2 YNNKEL (reference sequence). The V gene lost 4 bases and the J gene lost 0 bases, with 3 bases spanning the gap. This CDR3 contains 13 residues. For the CDR3, the DNA is TGTGCCAGCAGCCCTGCAACTAATGAAAAACTGTTTTTT. Residues: CASSPATNEKLFF.

The rearrangement uses TRBV20-1 and TRBJ2-3; 10 bases line up with TRBD1. Germline loops: CDR1 DFQATT, CDR2 SNEGSKA (reference sequence). The V gene end was trimmed by 3 bases and the J gene end by 5 bases; junction bases not matched to a gene: 11. CDR3 length: 16 residues. CDR3 in DNA: TGCAGTGCTAGTTACCGGGACAGGGGAGATGGAGATACGCAGTATTTT. Residues: CSASYRDRGDGDTQYF.

The chain recombines TRBV5-6 with TRBJ1-2; D remains ambiguous. This CDR3 is built from 14 residues. Trimming took 3 bases from V and 4 from J, leaving 13 bases between them. From germline, CDR1 is SGHDT and CDR2 YYEEEE. For the CDR3, the DNA is TGTGCCAGCAGCTCAACTACACCTCTCTATGGCTACACCTTC. It specifies CASSSTTPLYGYTF.

The chain recombines TRBV7-9 with TRBJ2-1, with 7 bases aligning to TRBD1. Losses at the gene ends were 5 bases for V and 0 bases for J; bases not matched to a gene: 7. The CDR3 contains 16 residues. CDR1 and CDR2 from the germline V gene are SEHNR and FQNEAQ (reference sequence). Here the CDR3 reads CASSEEQGRSYNEQFF. The CDR3 nucleotides are TGTGCCAGCAGCGAAGAACAGGGGCGCTCCTACAATGAGCAGTTCTTC. The full variable domain, completed using reference TRBV7-9 and TRBJ2-1, is DTGVSQNPRHKITKRGQNVTFRCDPISEHNRLYWYRQTLGQGPEFLTYFQNEAQLEKSRLLSDRFSAERPKGSFSTLEIQRTEQGDSAMYLCASSEEQGRSYNEQFFGPGTRLTVL.

V is TRBV11-2 and J is TRBJ2-7; 7 bases are shared with TRBD1. The CDR3 is made up of 15 amino acids. J gave up 3 bases and V 4 bases, and 9 bases lay outside the gene matches. Germline V gene lookup returns CDR1 SGHAT and CDR2 FQNNGV. The CDR3 here is CASSSPRDRFYEQYF. The CDR3 coding sequence is TGTGCCAGCAGCTCGCCTCGGGACAGATTCTACGAGCAGTACTTC.

This chain joins TRBV6-5 and TRBJ2-2; TRBD2 aligns across 10 bases. The germline V gene has CDR1 MNHEY and CDR2 SVGAGI. Trimming cost V 6 bases and J 6 bases; bases outside gene matches: 4. The CDR3 runs 14 residues. The CDR3 nucleotides read TGTGCCAGCAGAACCAGCGGGGGGGCCGGGGAGCTGTTTTTT. The encoded protein is CASRTSGGAGELFF.

The CDR3 here is CASSPPLGLLSTDTQYF. The CDR3 bases are TGTGCCAGCTCACCACCCCTGGGACTTCTGAGCACAGATACGCAGTATTTT. This chain joins TRBV18 and TRBJ2-3, with D possibly being TRBD2 (6 bases). The CDR3 runs to 17 residues. The V end lost 0 bases, the J end lost 0 bases, and 13 bases lay between the germline ends. Germline CDR1 is KGHSH and CDR2 is LQKENI.

The V gene is TRBV5-4, the J gene TRBJ2-3; 12 bases align to TRBD2. The CDR3 is made up of 15 amino acids. J was trimmed by 5 bases and V by 5 bases; bases with no gene match: 6. CDR1 is SGHNT and CDR2 is YYREEE in the germline V gene (reference sequence). The CDR3 spells CASSDASGGGDTQYF. In nucleotides, the CDR3 is TGTGCCAGCAGTGACGCTAGCGGGGGGGGAGATACGCAGTATTTT.

The chain combines TRBV27 with TRBJ1-1; D ambiguous. CDR1 is MNHEY and CDR2 is SMNVEV in the germline V gene (reference sequence). The CDR3 runs 13 residues. Trimming took off 0 bases at V and 1 base at J, with 3 bases between the two ends. CDR3 coding DNA: TGTGCCAGCAGTTTATCCAGGAACACTGAAGCTTTCTTT. Residues: CASSLSRNTEAFF.

This rearrangement joins TRBV27 to TRBJ2-7, with 7 bases that match TRBD2. The CDR3 is 14 residues long. Per germline, CDR1 MNHEY and CDR2 SMNVEV (reference sequence). The V gene end was trimmed by 3 bases and the J gene end by 4 bases; junction bases not matched to a gene: 6. The CDR3 DNA reads TGTGCCAGCAGTTTTGGGGAGGGGTCGTACGAGCAGTACTTC. It specifies CASSFGEGSYEQYF.

This chain links TRBV20-1 with TRBJ1-2; no clear D gene. The CDR3 length is 15 residues. Per germline, CDR1 DFQATT and CDR2 SNEGSKA (reference sequence). Trimming pared 3 bases from V and 5 bases from J, leaving 19 bases between. The CDR3 nucleotides are TGCAGTGCTAGTCCTTCGCACGACGGGAGGTATGGCTACACCTTC. This codes for CSASPSHDGRYGYTF.

The V gene is TRBV4-1, the J gene TRBJ2-1; TRBD1 agrees at 7 bases. J lost 3 bases, V lost 6 bases, and 5 bases had no gene match. CDR1 is MGHRA, CDR2 YSYEKL, per germline. The length of the CDR3 is 14 residues. The DNA of the CDR3 is TGCGCCAGCAGGCCAGGGGGAAACTACAATGAGCAGTTCTTC. As protein: CASRPGGNYNEQFF.

This chain links TRBV6-5 with TRBJ1-5, with 8 bases identical to TRBD1. The trim removed 7 bases at V and 7 bases at J, leaving 9 bases unmatched. Germline loops: CDR1 MNHEY, CDR2 SVGAGI. This CDR3 spans 14 amino acids. In nucleotides, the CDR3 is TGTGCCAGCACCAACAGGGGGTCAGGGCAGCCCCAGCATTTT. Protein sequence: CASTNRGSGQPQHF.

The CDR3 sequence is CASSPTGTGEQYF. CDR3 nucleotide sequence: TGTGCCAGCAGCCCGACAGGTACGGGCGAGCAGTACTTC. V and J are TRBV5-4 and TRBJ2-7; the D gene is possibly TRBD1 (6 bases). The CDR3 covers 13 residues. From germline, CDR1 is SGHNT and CDR2 YYREEE (reference sequence). V lost 4 bases and J lost 6, with 14 bases in between.

The rearrangement uses TRBV13 and TRBJ2-1; 15 bases are shared with TRBD2. The V segment lost 5 bases and the J segment 5 bases; nucleotides outside the gene matches: 10. The CDR3 has 18 residues. Germline V gene data show CDR1 as PRHDT and CDR2 as FYEKMQ (reference sequence). CDR3 sequence (DNA): TGTGCCAGCAGCCCGGGACTAGCGGGGGGCCCGGGTGACAATGAGCAGTTCTTC. Its protein product is CASSPGLAGGPGDNEQFF.

This clone occurred a few times. The V call is TRBV19, the J call TRBJ1-2; tentative D call: TRBD1 (6 bases). This CDR3 has 17 residues. From germline, CDR1 is LNHDA and CDR2 SQIVND (reference sequence). Trimming shortened V by 5 bases and J by 0 bases, and 19 bases separated the two germline ends. The CDR3: CASSPRGHRLANYGYTF. In DNA form, the CDR3 reads TGTGCCAGTAGTCCCAGGGGACATCGATTAGCTAACTATGGCTACACCTTC.

The chain combines TRBV5-1 with TRBJ2-1, with a possible D match to TRBD2 (7 bases). V gave up 0 bases and J gave up 15 bases, with 22 bases separating them. Germline CDR1 and CDR2: SGHRS and YFSETQ. This CDR3 comprises 15 residues. The CDR3 DNA sequence: TGCGCCAGCAGCTTGGAATTTGGGACGGGGGGCTACAGGTTCTTC. It is translated as CASSLEFGTGGYRFF. Filled out from reference TRBV5-1 and TRBJ2-1, the complete variable domain reads KAGVTQTPRYLIKTRGQQVTLSCSPISGHRSVSWYQQTPGQGLQFLFEYFSETQRNKGNFPGRFSGRQFSNSRSEMNVSTLELGDSALYLCASSLEFGTGGYRFFGPGTRLTVL.

This clone occurred a few times. The chain combines TRBV7-9 with TRBJ2-2; 7 nucleotides line up with TRBD1. The V and J ends lost 7 bases and 0 bases, in that order; junction bases with no gene match: 5. The V gene's germline CDR1 is SEHNR and CDR2 FQNEAQ (reference sequence). The CDR3 has 15 residues. The CDR3 loop reads CASTWDSANTGELFF. CDR3 DNA: TGTGCCAGCACCTGGGACAGCGCGAACACCGGGGAGCTGTTTTTT.

This chain joins TRBV14 and TRBJ2-7; no clear D. Germline-derived CDR1 and CDR2 are SGHDN and FVKESK. The CDR3 consists of 14 residues. V lost 1 base, J lost 3 bases, and 10 bases lay in between. The CDR3 DNA follows: TGTGCCAGCAGCCAAGTCAAAACAAACTACGAGCAGTACTTC. It specifies CASSQVKTNYEQYF. Supplemented by reference TRBV14 and TRBJ2-7, the full variable domain reads EAGVTQFPSHSVIEKGQTVTLRCDPISGHDNLYWYRRVMGKEIKFLLHFVKESKQDESGMPNNRFLAERTGGTYSTLKVQPAELEDSGVYFCASSQVKTNYEQYFGPGTRLTVT.

This clone was counted a single time. This chain uses TRBV9 with TRBJ1-1; the D gene is possibly TRBD1 (6 bases). The germline CDR1 and CDR2 sequences are SGDLS and YYNGEE. The CDR3 is 15 residues long. V lost 1 base, J lost 1 base, and 11 bases lay in between. CDR3 protein: CASSVSGQKNTEAFF. CDR3 bases: TGTGCCAGCAGCGTATCGGGACAAAAGAACACTGAAGCTTTCTTT.

The table lists this clone with a count of one. The rearrangement joins TRBV19 to TRBJ2-7, with a weak D call TRBD1 (6 bases). This CDR3 is 13 amino acids long. CDR1 LNHDA and CDR2 SQIVND come from the germline V gene (reference sequence). Trimming took 4 bases from V and 0 from J, leaving 7 bases between them. CDR3 sequence reads: CASSRDTSYEQYF. CDR3 nucleotides: TGTGCCAGTAGTAGGGACACCTCCTACGAGCAGTACTTC. The variable domain in full, with the rest retrieved from reference TRBV19 and TRBJ2-7, is DGGITQSPKYLFRKEGQNVTLSCEQNLNHDAMYWYRQDPGQGLRLIYYSQIVNDFQKGDIAEGYSVSREKKESFPLTVTSAQKNPTAFYLCASSRDTSYEQYFGPGTRLTVT.

J is TRBJ1-1 and V is TRBV11-2, with D maybe TRBD1 (6 bases). CDR3 length: 17 residues. Germline V gives CDR1 SGHAT, CDR2 FQNNGV. V lost 4 bases to trimming and J lost 3 bases, with 21 bases between them. The CDR3 loop reads CASSSLRPTGLDTEAFF. Written as DNA, the CDR3 is TGTGCCAGCAGCTCCCTTAGGCCGACAGGTCTTGACACTGAAGCTTTCTTT.

This sequence joins TRBV23-1 and TRBJ2-7; a possible D gene is TRBD1 (5 bases). TRBV23-1 is an ORF, and what it does is uncertain. This CDR3 spans 13 amino acids. The V end was cut by 0 bases, the J end by 5 bases, with 8 bases between. The CDR3 protein is CASSQSAGNEQYF. DNA of the CDR3: TGCGCCAGCAGTCAATCGGCAGGGAACGAGCAGTACTTC.

V usage is TRBV19 and J usage is TRBJ1-3, with 7 bases fitting TRBD1. The CDR3 is 15 residues long. Trimming at V came to 3 bases and at J to 2 bases, leaving 4 bases not matched to a gene. Germline V gene sequence: CDR1 LNHDA, CDR2 SQIVND (reference sequence). The CDR3 protein is CASSIQTGPGNTIYF. The CDR3 nucleotides are TGTGCCAGTAGTATTCAGACAGGGCCTGGAAACACCATATATTTT.

V usage is TRBV11-2 and J usage is TRBJ1-3; a possible D gene is TRBD1 (5 bases). Germline V gene sequence: CDR1 SGHAT, CDR2 FQNNGV. The CDR3 sequence is 15 residues long. Trimming left V 5 bases short and J 0 bases short, with 11 bases between. This CDR3 reads CASSPRGYSGNTIYF. In DNA form, the CDR3 reads TGTGCCAGCAGCCCTAGGGGATACTCTGGAAACACCATATATTTT.

The chain recombines TRBV27 with TRBJ2-7, with 10 bases lining up with TRBD1. V shed 6 bases and J 2 bases; nucleotides not matched to a gene: 1. The CDR3 extends over 13 amino acids. Per germline, CDR1 MNHEY and CDR2 SMNVEV (reference sequence). The CDR3 DNA follows: TGTGCCAGCAGGGGGACAGGGGCCTACGAGCAGTACTTC. As protein: CASRGTGAYEQYF.

The chain is built from TRBV6-4 and TRBJ1-2; 7 bases align to TRBD1. V lost 1 base to trimming and J lost 5 bases; unmatched junction nucleotides: 4. CDR3 length: 14 residues. Looked up from germline, CDR1 is MRHNA and CDR2 is SNTAGT. The CDR3 region has the DNA TGTGCCAGCAGTGACTATCCAGGGGGGTATGGCTACACCTTC. This codes for CASSDYPGGYGYTF.